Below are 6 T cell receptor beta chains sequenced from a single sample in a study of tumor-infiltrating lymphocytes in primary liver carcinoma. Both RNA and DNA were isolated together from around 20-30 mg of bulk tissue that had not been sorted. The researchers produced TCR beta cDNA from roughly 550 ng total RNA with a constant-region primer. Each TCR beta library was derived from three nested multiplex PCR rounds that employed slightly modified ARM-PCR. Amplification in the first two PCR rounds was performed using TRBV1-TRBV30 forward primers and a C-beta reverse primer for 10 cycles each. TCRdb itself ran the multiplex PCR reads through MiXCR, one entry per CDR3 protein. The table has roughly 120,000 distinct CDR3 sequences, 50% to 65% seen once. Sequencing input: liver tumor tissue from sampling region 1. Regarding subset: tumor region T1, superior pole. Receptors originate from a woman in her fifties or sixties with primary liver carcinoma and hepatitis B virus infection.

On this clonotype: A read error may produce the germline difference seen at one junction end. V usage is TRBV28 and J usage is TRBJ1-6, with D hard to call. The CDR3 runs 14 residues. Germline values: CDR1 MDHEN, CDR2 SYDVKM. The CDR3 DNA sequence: TGTGCCAGCAGAACCAGTTGGCAGAATTCACCCCTCCATTTT. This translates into CASRTSWQNSPLHF.

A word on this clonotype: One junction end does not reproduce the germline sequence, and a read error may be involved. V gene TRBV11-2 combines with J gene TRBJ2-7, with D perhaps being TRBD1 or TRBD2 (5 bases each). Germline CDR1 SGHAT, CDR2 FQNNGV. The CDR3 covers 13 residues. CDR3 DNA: TGTGCCAGCATCTTAGAGATCTTAGGGGAGCAGTCCTTC. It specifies CASILEILGEQSF.

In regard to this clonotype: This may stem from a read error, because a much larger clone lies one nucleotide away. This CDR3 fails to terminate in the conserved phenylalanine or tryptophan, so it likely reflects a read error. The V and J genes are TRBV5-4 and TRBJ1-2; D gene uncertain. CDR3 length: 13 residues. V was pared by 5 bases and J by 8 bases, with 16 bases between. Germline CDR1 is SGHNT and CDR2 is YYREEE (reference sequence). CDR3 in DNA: TGTGCCAGCAGTCGACCGCGGATCAGGGGCTACACCATC. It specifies CASSRPRIRGYTI.

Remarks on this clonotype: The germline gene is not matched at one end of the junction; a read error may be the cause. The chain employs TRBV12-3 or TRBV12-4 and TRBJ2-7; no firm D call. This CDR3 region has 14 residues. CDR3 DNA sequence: TGTACCAGCAGTAGAAGCATACCTCACTACGAGCAGTACTTC. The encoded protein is CTSSRSIPHYEQYF.

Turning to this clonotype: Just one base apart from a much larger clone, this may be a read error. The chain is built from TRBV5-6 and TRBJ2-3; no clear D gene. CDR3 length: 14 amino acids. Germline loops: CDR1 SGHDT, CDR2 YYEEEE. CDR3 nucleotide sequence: TGTGCCGGCAGCTTGCTTCTATCCGCAGATACGCAGTATTTT. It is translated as CAGSLLLSADTQYF.

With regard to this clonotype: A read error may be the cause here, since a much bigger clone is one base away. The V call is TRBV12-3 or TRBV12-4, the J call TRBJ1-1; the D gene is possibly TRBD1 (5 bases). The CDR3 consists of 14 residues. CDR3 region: CASSRTGGVTEALF. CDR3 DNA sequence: TGTGCCAGCAGCCGCACGGGGGGGGTCACTGAAGCTCTCTTT.